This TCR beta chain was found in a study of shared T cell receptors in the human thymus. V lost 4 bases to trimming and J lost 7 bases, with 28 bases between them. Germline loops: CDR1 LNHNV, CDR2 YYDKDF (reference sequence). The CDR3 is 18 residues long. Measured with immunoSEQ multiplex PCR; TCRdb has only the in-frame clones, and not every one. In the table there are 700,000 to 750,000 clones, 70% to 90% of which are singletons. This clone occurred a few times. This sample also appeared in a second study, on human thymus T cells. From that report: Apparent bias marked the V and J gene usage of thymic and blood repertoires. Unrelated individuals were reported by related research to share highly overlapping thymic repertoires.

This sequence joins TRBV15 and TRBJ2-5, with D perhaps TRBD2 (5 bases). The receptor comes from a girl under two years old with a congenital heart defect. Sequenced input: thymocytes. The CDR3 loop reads CATSTSKEFTPGCRTQYF. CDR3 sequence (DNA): TGTGCCACCAGCACAAGTAAAGAATTTACGCCGGGGTGTCGGACCCAGTACTTC.